This T cell receptor (beta chain) is from a study of CD8+CD57+ T cells in acquired aplastic anemia. Study-level information: Mean DNA quantity obtained from sorted CD4+ and CD8+ cells was about 3 ug.

This clonotype was detected only once. Its antigen remains unknown. Template material for TCR beta VDJ and CDR3 profiling consisted of genomic DNA. Each CDR3 protein is one row after TCRdb ran MiXCR on the reads. The table shows 250,000 to 350,000 distinct CDR3 sequences, with approximately 56% occurring only once. V shed 3 bases and J shed 6 bases, with 6 bases lying between them. In germline, CDR1 is SEHNR, CDR2 FQNEAQ (reference sequence). This CDR3 spans 13 amino acids. Study results and limitations: Sharing between patients and controls was observed for twenty-nine CD8+ CDR3 sequences.

The receptor's source is a human donor with severe aplastic anemia or a healthy control (not recorded which). Sequences were obtained from sorted CD4+, CD8+, or CD8+CD57+ T cells (not recorded which) from PBMCs. This chain connects TRBV7-9 to TRBJ1-6; possibly TRBD1 for D (5 bases). CDR3 sequence reads: CASSFRGNSPLHF. In nucleotides, the CDR3 is TGTGCCAGCAGCTTTAGGGGTAATTCACCCCTCCACTTT.